This entry concerns a single T cell receptor (beta chain). Only in-frame clones appear in the TCRdb table, and some are missing; sequencing was by immunoSEQ multiplex PCR. There are about 100,000 clones in the sample; roughly 90% occur only once, and around 4.2% lies in the top ten. J lost 6 bases, V lost 5 bases, and 9 bases had no gene match. Germline values: CDR1 SGHTA, CDR2 FQGNSA. The CDR3 loop spans 14 amino acids. The data derive from a study of blood T cell repertoires in COVID-19. Overall study context: The origin of the acute and convalescent COVID-19 samples was the United States, Italy and Spain.

Patients of the Seattle cohort, enrolled during active infection, were followed longitudinally. Source material: peripheral blood. The origin of this receptor is a human donor with COVID-19, enrolled during active disease. The donor label of this sample is uncertain. The gene calls are TRBV7-2 and TRBJ1-2, with TRBD1 matching 7 bases. The CDR3 spells CASSVDRESHGYTF. Written as DNA, the CDR3 is TGTGCCAGCAGCGTCGACAGGGAATCACATGGCTACACCTTC.